This T cell receptor beta chain was identified in a study of blood T cells in healthy people across ages. Study-wide findings and caveats: Across the age range, TCR beta diversity per million T cells fell in a roughly linear way. Diversity was higher, and naive CD4+ cells more numerous, in long-lived donors than in aged donors. PBMCs went unsorted, and a conclusive naive versus antigen-experienced comparison was therefore prevented.

Then a second PCR, running roughly 7 to 11 cycles, was carried out with a sample-barcoded 5' primer and a J-beta primer mix. TCRdb passed the 5' RACE reads through MiXCR, listing each CDR3 protein once. The data contain about 680,000 distinct CDR3 sequences, approximately 50% of them singletons. The V gene lost 0 bases and the J gene lost 7 bases, with 7 bases spanning the gap. The CDR3 has 14 amino acids. Germline-derived CDR1 and CDR2 are LGHDT and YNNKEL (reference sequence). Regarding this clonotype: Its antigen is not known.

Each donor was a healthy Caucasian individual from Russia, aged roughly 6 to 90. V gene TRBV3-1 combines with J gene TRBJ1-6; D perhaps matches TRBD1 (5 bases). Material for sequencing was blood. This TCR came from a woman aged 55-69 years in good health. The CDR3 loop reads CASSQDWGNSPLHF. The CDR3, as DNA: TGTGCCAGCAGCCAAGATTGGGGGAATTCACCCCTCCACTTT.